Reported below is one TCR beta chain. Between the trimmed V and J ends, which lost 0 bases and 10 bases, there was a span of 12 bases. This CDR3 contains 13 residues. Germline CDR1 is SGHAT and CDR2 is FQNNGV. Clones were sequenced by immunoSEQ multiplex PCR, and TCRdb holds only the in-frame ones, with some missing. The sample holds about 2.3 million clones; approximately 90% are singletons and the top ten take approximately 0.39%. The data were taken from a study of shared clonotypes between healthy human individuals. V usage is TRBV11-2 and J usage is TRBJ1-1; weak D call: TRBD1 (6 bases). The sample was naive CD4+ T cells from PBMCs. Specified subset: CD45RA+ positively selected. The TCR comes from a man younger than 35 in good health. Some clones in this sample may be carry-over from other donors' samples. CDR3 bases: TGTGCCAGCAGCTTAGAGGGGGGGGCGGTAGCTTTCTTT. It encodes CASSLEGGAVAFF. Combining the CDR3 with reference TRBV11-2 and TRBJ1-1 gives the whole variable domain EAGVAQSPRYKIIEKRQSVAFWCNPISGHATLYWYQQILGQGPKLLIQFQNNGVVDDSQLPKDRFSAERLKGVDSTLKIQPAKLEDSAVYLCASSLEGGAVAFFGQGTRLTVV.